A single sample is the source of the 21 T cell receptor beta chains below, sequenced in a study of cytomegalovirus exposure and HLA in healthy donors. Use of 60 Vbeta and 13 Jbeta primers characterized the PCR. Only in-frame clones appear in the TCRdb table, and some are missing; sequencing was by immunoSEQ multiplex PCR. The data hold over 100,000 clones, with around four fifths observed a single time. The material sequenced was PBMCs. These receptors were collected from a woman aged 45 to 65 in good health and CMV-seropositive.

Here the CDR3 DNA reads TGCGCCAGCAGGGGATCTAGCGGGAGCTCCTACAATGAGCAGTTCTTC. Translation: CASRGSSGSSYNEQFF. The chain uses TRBV5-1 and TRBJ2-1; 10 nucleotides match TRBD2. The CDR3 consists of 16 residues. CDR1 and CDR2 from the germline V gene are SGHRS and YFSETQ. With 5 bases clipped from V and 0 bases from J, the junction kept 5 bases outside the gene matches.

This clone was counted between two and nine times. The chain recombines TRBV7-7 with TRBJ2-7; 9 bases map to TRBD2. CDR1 is SSHAT, CDR2 FNYEAQ, per germline (reference sequence). V lost 3 bases to trimming and J lost 5 bases; unmatched junction nucleotides: 8. There are 15 residues in the CDR3. The CDR3 is CASSLGLAPRDEQYF. The DNA for the CDR3 is TGTGCCAGCAGCTTGGGACTAGCCCCGAGGGACGAGCAGTACTTC.

The chain couples TRBV7-2 to TRBJ2-1, with D perhaps TRBD2 (6 bases). The CDR3 is made up of 16 amino acids. Germline CDR1 SGHTA, CDR2 FQGNSA. The V end lost 5 bases, the J end lost 10 bases, and 24 bases lay between the germline ends. CDR3 loop: CASSPGGGGGRLEQFF. The CDR3, as DNA: TGTGCCAGCAGCCCAGGTGGAGGAGGAGGGAGATTGGAGCAGTTCTTC.

This clone occurred a few times. The chain recombines TRBV6-6 with TRBJ2-5, with D possibly TRBD2 on 6 matching bases. Germline CDR1 MNHNY, CDR2 SVGAGI (reference sequence). This CDR3 contains 14 residues. Trimming took off 2 bases at V and 5 bases at J, with 12 bases between the two ends. CDR3 nucleotide sequence: TGTGCCAGCAGTTACCTGACTAGTCTGGAGACCCAGTACTTC. Translation: CASSYLTSLETQYF.

The chain recombines TRBV18 with TRBJ2-1; TRBD1 matches at 8 bases. CDR1 is KGHSH and CDR2 is LQKENI in the germline V gene. The J segment lost 4 bases and the V segment lost 5 bases, leaving 7 bases of the junction unmatched. This CDR3 has 15 residues. CDR3 coding DNA: TGTGCCAGCTCAGCCGGACAGGGAGCGTACAATGAGCAGTTCTTC. Protein sequence: CASSAGQGAYNEQFF.

The chain joins TRBV7-9 to TRBJ2-3; 11 positions match TRBD2. The CDR3 has 14 residues. Germline V CDR1 and CDR2: SEHNR, FQNEAQ (reference sequence). The ends lost 3 bases at V and 6 bases at J; junction bases unmatched: 2. The CDR3 region is CASSFSGGADTQYF. Here the CDR3 DNA reads TGTGCCAGCAGCTTTAGCGGGGGGGCCGATACGCAGTATTTT.

This clone was detected only a few times. This chain connects TRBV15 to TRBJ1-4; D gene uncertain. V dropped 1 base and J dropped 7 bases, with 13 bases sitting between them. Germline V lookup: CDR1 LNHNV, CDR2 YYDKDF (reference sequence). The CDR3 loop spans 15 amino acids. CDR3: CATSRGEGTSEKLFF. Written as DNA, the CDR3 is TGTGCCACCAGCAGAGGAGAGGGAACGAGTGAAAAACTGTTTTTT.

This clone appeared once. Other DNA sequences in the sample encode the same CDR3. The CDR3 reads CASSRQGSTDTQYF. Written as DNA, the CDR3 is TGTGCCAGTAGTAGACAGGGTAGCACAGATACGCAGTATTTT. This chain connects TRBV19 to TRBJ2-3, with TRBD1 matching 7 bases. Germline values: CDR1 LNHDA, CDR2 SQIVND (reference sequence). Unmatched junction bases numbered 1, after V lost 4 bases and J lost 0 bases. The CDR3 length is 14 residues.

The chain couples TRBV18 to TRBJ1-5, with D perhaps TRBD1 (5 bases). Germline V CDR1 and CDR2: KGHSH, LQKENI. The CDR3 is 17 amino acids. V was trimmed by 3 bases and J by 2 bases, leaving 17 bases between them. The CDR3 DNA is TGTGCCAGCTCACCGCCTCCGGGGGGTAAGGGCAATCAGCCCCAGCATTTT. It translates to CASSPPPGGKGNQPQHF.

The chain couples TRBV7-6 to TRBJ2-5; possible D gene TRBD1, 6 bases. Looked up from germline, CDR1 is SGHVS and CDR2 is FNYEAQ. The CDR3 totals 14 residues. V was pared by 1 base and J by 5 bases, with 11 bases between. The CDR3 sequence is CASSLDGGSETQYF. As DNA, the CDR3 is TGTGCCAGCAGCTTAGATGGGGGCTCCGAGACCCAGTACTTC.

The gene calls are TRBV10-3 and TRBJ2-7; maybe TRBD2 (5 bases). This CDR3 comprises 13 residues. The V and J ends lost 0 bases and 4 bases respectively, with 7 bases between them. CDR1 is ENHRY and CDR2 is SYGVKD in the germline V gene. CDR3 coding DNA: TGTGCCATCAGTGAGTCGGAGGTTTACGAGCAGTACTTC. Translation: CAISESEVYEQYF.

This sequence joins TRBV27 and TRBJ2-5; D remains ambiguous. This CDR3 region has 15 residues. The V and J ends lost 4 bases and 4 bases respectively, with 16 bases between them. The V gene's germline CDR1 is MNHEY and CDR2 SMNVEV (reference sequence). CDR3 sequence reads: CASSSYPLAPETQYF. DNA for the CDR3: TGTGCCAGCAGTTCCTACCCTCTCGCCCCAGAGACCCAGTACTTC.

Worth noting for this clone: Other nucleotide sequences in the sample specify the same CDR3. The chain uses TRBV18 and TRBJ2-3; the match to TRBD2 covers 7 bases. This CDR3 has 14 residues. V lost 3 bases to trimming and J lost 2 bases; unmatched junction nucleotides: 2. CDR1 is KGHSH, CDR2 LQKENI, per germline. CDR3 residues: CASSPGGTTDTQYF. CDR3 sequence (DNA): TGTGCCAGCTCACCCGGGGGGACCACAGATACGCAGTATTTT.

V usage is TRBV2 and J usage is TRBJ1-1; no clear D. Germline assignment: CDR1 SNHLY and CDR2 FYNNEI. The ends were cut back, 5 bases at V and 11 bases at J, with 15 bases in the middle. The length of the CDR3 is 12 residues. CDR3 sequence: CASSPTEHKAFF. The CDR3 coding sequence is TGTGCCAGCAGTCCTACAGAACATAAGGCTTTCTTT.

This clone was counted once. V gene TRBV11-2 combines with J gene TRBJ2-2; D might be TRBD1 (5 bases). Germline-derived CDR1 and CDR2 are SGHAT and FQNNGV. There are 15 residues in the CDR3. V lost 5 bases, J lost 3 bases, and 13 bases lay in between. Written as DNA, the CDR3 is TGTGCCAGCAGCCTCGGAAGGGGCGACACCGGGGAGCTGTTTTTT. As protein: CASSLGRGDTGELFF.

The chain is built from TRBV10-3 and TRBJ2-1; 8 bases fit TRBD2. This CDR3 is 14 amino acids long. From germline, CDR1 is ENHRY and CDR2 SYGVKD. V shed 6 bases and J 8 bases; nucleotides not matched to a gene: 9. This CDR3 is CAIRPGLGDDEQFF. CDR3 DNA sequence: TGTGCCATCAGGCCGGGACTAGGAGATGATGAGCAGTTCTTC.

V usage is TRBV6-6 and J usage is TRBJ1-6, with D perhaps TRBD1 (5 bases). V lost 1 base, J lost 8 bases, and 9 bases lay in between. This CDR3 has 14 amino acids. The germline CDR1 and CDR2 sequences are MNHNY and SVGAGI (reference sequence). CDR3 in amino acids: CASSYLTAYSPLHF. The CDR3 coding sequence is TGTGCCAGCAGTTACTTGACAGCCTATTCACCCCTCCACTTT.

The genes are TRBV7-8 and TRBJ2-2, with TRBD1 matching 8 bases. V dropped 5 bases and J dropped 7; count of bases not matched to a gene: 15. Germline V gene data show CDR1 as SGHVS and CDR2 as FQNEAQ. CDR3 size: 17 residues. CDR3 residues: CASSPATGTGLNGELFF. In DNA form, the CDR3 reads TGTGCCAGCAGCCCGGCTACCGGGACAGGTTTAAACGGGGAGCTGTTTTTT.

This sequence joins TRBV29-1 and TRBJ2-3, with 9 bases lining up with TRBD1. CDR3 length: 13 amino acids. V shed 8 bases, J shed 3 bases, and the junction held 6 bases outside the gene matches. Germline CDR1 SQVTM, CDR2 ANQGSEA. CDR3 sequence (DNA): TGCAGCTTCCGACAGGGGGGTACAGATACGCAGTATTTT. Amino acids: CSFRQGGTDTQYF.

The chain combines TRBV7-2 with TRBJ2-5; TRBD2 might be the D (6 bases). CDR3 length: 15 residues. CDR1 and CDR2 from the germline V gene are SGHTA and FQGNSA. Trimming pared 4 bases from V and 5 bases from J, leaving 17 bases between. CDR3 DNA: TGTGCCAGCAGCTCCTCACTAGCCGGGTGGGAGACCCAGTACTTC. Encoded protein: CASSSSLAGWETQYF. Full variable domain (missing parts from reference TRBV7-2 and TRBJ2-5): GAGVSQSPSNKVTEKGKDVELRCDPISGHTALYWYRQSLGQGLEFLIYFQGNSAPDKSGLPSDRFSAERTGGSVSTLTIQRTQQEDSAVYLCASSSSLAGWETQYFGPGTRLLVL.

This chain links TRBV10-3 with TRBJ2-3, with D hard to call. The CDR3 length is 14 residues. V lost 1 base, J lost 2 bases, and 7 bases lay in between. Germline V gene sequence: CDR1 ENHRY, CDR2 SYGVKD. The CDR3 sequence: CAISEFDTTDTQYF. The CDR3 nucleotides are TGTGCCATCAGTGAGTTCGACACCACAGATACGCAGTATTTT.